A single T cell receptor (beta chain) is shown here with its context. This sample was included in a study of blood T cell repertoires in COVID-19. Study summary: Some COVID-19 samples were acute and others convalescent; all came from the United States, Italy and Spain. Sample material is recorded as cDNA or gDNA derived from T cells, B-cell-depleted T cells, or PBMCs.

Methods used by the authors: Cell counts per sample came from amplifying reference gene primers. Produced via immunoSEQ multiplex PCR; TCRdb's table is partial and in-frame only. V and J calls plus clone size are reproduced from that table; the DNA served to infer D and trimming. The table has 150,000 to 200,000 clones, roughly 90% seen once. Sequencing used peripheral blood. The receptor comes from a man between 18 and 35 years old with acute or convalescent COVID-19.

CDR3 sequence reads: CASSEGLAGYEQYF. Written as DNA, the CDR3 is TGCGCCAGCAGTGAGGGACTAGCGGGGTACGAGCAGTACTTC. J is TRBJ2-7 and V is TRBV10-2; 12 positions agree with TRBD2. In germline, CDR1 is WSHSY, CDR2 SAAADI. V shed 2 bases and J 4 bases; nucleotides not matched to a gene: 0. The CDR3 sequence is 14 residues long.